What follows is one T cell receptor beta chain and its context. What it binds is unknown. This sample is part of a study of post-analysis software for immune sequencing data. Unique molecular identifiers were built into the TCR beta cDNA libraries. TCRdb reprocessed the PCR reads via MiXCR and lists one record per CDR3 protein. This repertoire shows hundreds of thousands of distinct CDR3 sequences, roughly 27% found once; its top ten account for roughly 0.57%. Study-level results: Compared with controls, patients showed significantly lower normalized Chao1 diversity. The study found TRBV5-6, TRBV5-1 and TRBV20-1 among about 5 TRBV segments more frequent in patients than controls.

This CDR3 spans 15 amino acids. V dropped 2 bases and J dropped 0 bases, with 11 bases sitting between them. Germline assignment: CDR1 MDHEN and CDR2 SYDVKM. This TCR was sampled from a girl between 5 and 17 years old with multiple sclerosis. The J gene is TRBJ2-7, the V gene TRBV28; D is possibly TRBD2 (6 bases). The sample comprised blood. CDR3 DNA sequence: TGTGCCAGCAGTTTAGGGGGACTGGCCTCCTACGAGCAGTACTTC. Residues: CASSLGGLASYEQYF.